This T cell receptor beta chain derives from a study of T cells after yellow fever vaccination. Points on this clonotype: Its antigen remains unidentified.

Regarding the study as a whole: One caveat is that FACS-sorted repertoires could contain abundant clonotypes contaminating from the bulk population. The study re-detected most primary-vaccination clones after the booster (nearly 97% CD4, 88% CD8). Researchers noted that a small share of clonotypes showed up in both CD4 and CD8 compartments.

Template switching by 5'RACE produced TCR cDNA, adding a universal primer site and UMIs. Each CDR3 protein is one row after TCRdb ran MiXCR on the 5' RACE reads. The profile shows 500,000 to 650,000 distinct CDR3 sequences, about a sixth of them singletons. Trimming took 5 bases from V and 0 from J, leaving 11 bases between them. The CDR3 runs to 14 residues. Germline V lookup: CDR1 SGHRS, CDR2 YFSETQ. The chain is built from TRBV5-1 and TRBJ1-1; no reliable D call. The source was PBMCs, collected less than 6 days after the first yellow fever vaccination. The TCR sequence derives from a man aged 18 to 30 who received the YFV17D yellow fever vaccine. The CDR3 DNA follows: TGCGCCAGCAGAACAAAACCCATGAACACTGAAGCTTTCTTT. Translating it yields CASRTKPMNTEAFF.